The 15 T cell receptor beta chains reported below all come from one sample, sequenced in a study of regulatory T cells in long-lasting Graves disease. TCR beta libraries were built with iRepertoire HTBI primers and Arm-PCR of CDR3 regions. TCRdb re-analysed the multiplex PCR reads in MiXCR, keeping a single row per CDR3 protein. This repertoire shows around 450,000 distinct CDR3 sequences, roughly 21% found once; its top ten account for about 6.6%. Indicated time point: persistent/refractory GD, antithyroid drugs over 5 years with positive TRAb. Making the TCR library involved RNA that had been extracted from PBMCs. Here the sequenced sample was peripheral blood mononuclear cells (PBMCs), taken when the disease was refractory, from a patient treated with antithyroid drugs. Receptors were obtained from a female donor with Graves disease.

This clonotype was recorded a few times. The chain couples TRBV29-1 to TRBJ2-2; the D gene is possibly TRBD2 (6 bases). The V and J ends lost 5 bases and 2 bases respectively, with 18 bases between them. This CDR3 has 16 amino acids. Per germline, CDR1 SQVTM and CDR2 ANQGSEA. This chain's CDR3 is CSVLGGVGVNTGELFF. The CDR3, as DNA: TGCAGCGTTTTAGGAGGGGTTGGGGTAAACACCGGGGAGCTGTTTTTT.

Only a few counts were recorded for this clonotype. As DNA, the CDR3 is TGTGCCAGCAGTTTATGGTTCGAGATAGGACAGGACTCCTACGAGCAGTACTTC. Amino acids: CASSLWFEIGQDSYEQYF. The chain joins TRBV27 to TRBJ2-7; TRBD1 matches at 7 bases. This CDR3 comprises 18 residues. The V gene end was trimmed by 1 base and the J gene end by 0 bases; junction bases not matched to a gene: 12. Germline CDR1 is MNHEY and CDR2 is SMNVEV (reference sequence).

This clonotype was detected ten times or more. The chain carries TRBV12-3 or TRBV12-4 and TRBJ2-7; a weak D match, TRBD2 (5 bases). Trimming stripped 5 bases from V and 3 bases from J, with 23 bases between. CDR3 length: 17 residues. The CDR3 region is CASSTTPTTTILYEQYF. The DNA for the CDR3 is TGTGCCAGCAGTACAACCCCCACGACTACTATACTCTACGAGCAGTACTTC.

The chain has TRBV30 and TRBJ2-7; no reliable D call. Germline V CDR1 and CDR2: GTSNPN, SVGIG (reference sequence). V gave up 0 bases and J gave up 5 bases, with 14 bases separating them. The CDR3 covers 14 residues. The CDR3 spells CAWSVAVPLDEQYF. DNA of the CDR3: TGTGCCTGGAGTGTCGCCGTTCCCTTGGACGAGCAGTACTTC. Complete variable domain (other parts from reference TRBV30 and TRBJ2-7): SQTIHQWPATLVQPVGSPLSLECTVEGTSNPNLYWYRQAAGRGLQLLFYSVGIGQISSEVPQNLSASRPQDRQFILSSKKLLLSDSGFYLCAWSVAVPLDEQYFGPGTRLTVT.

This clonotype has a count of ten or more. This rearrangement joins TRBV6-1 to TRBJ2-7; D gene ambiguous. The CDR3 has 14 residues. V was cut by 5 bases and J by 2 bases, with 13 bases left in between. The germline gives CDR1 MNHNS, CDR2 SASEGT. This chain's CDR3 is CASSRLSETYEQYF. The CDR3 bases are TGTGCCAGCAGTAGGTTGTCAGAGACCTACGAGCAGTACTTC.

This clonotype was seen many times. The chain has TRBV6-5 and TRBJ1-5; D perhaps matches TRBD1 (6 bases). CDR3 length equals 15 residues. V lost 0 bases and J 3 bases, leaving 9 bases between the germline ends. Germline V gene sequence: CDR1 MNHEY, CDR2 SVGAGI. The CDR3 region is CASSYSGQNNQPQHF. The CDR3 nucleotides are TGTGCCAGCAGTTACTCCGGACAGAACAATCAGCCCCAGCATTTT.

The chain combines TRBV27 with TRBJ2-3; D gene uncertain. V was pared by 4 bases and J by 4 bases, with 12 bases between. The CDR3 sequence is 14 residues long. The germline V gene has CDR1 MNHEY and CDR2 SMNVEV (reference sequence). The CDR3: CASSSYSGADTQYF. CDR3 coding DNA: TGTGCCAGCAGTTCCTACAGTGGTGCAGATACGCAGTATTTT.

In its sample, this clonotype was seen a few times. The rearrangement uses TRBV7-2 and TRBJ1-1, with TRBD1 matching 7 bases. Germline V gives CDR1 SGHTA, CDR2 FQGNSA. V lost 4 bases to trimming and J lost 5 bases; unmatched junction nucleotides: 16. CDR3 length: 17 residues. CDR3 DNA sequence: TGTGCCAGCAGCTCACGACACAGGGGAAACGTCGCGACTGAAGCTTTCTTT. It yields the protein CASSSRHRGNVATEAFF.

The chain links TRBV20-1 to TRBJ1-4, with 9 bases that match TRBD1. The CDR3 extends over 15 amino acids. Losses at the gene ends were 3 bases for V and 8 bases for J; bases not matched to a gene: 10. Germline CDR1 DFQATT, CDR2 SNEGSKA (reference sequence). CDR3 coding DNA: TGCAGTGCTAGTCCCCCGGGACAGGGAAGAGAAAAACTGTTTTTT. It yields the protein CSASPPGQGREKLFF.

This clonotype was detected ten times or more. The rearrangement uses TRBV7-2 and TRBJ1-5; TRBD1 might be the D (6 bases). Trimming took 5 bases from V and 0 from J, leaving 23 bases between them. Germline assignment: CDR1 SGHTA and CDR2 FQGNSA. The length of the CDR3 is 19 residues. Here the CDR3 DNA reads TGTGCCAGCAGCCCCCGGCGGTCGATCAGGGGCCTTAGCAATCAGCCCCAGCATTTT. It encodes CASSPRRSIRGLSNQPQHF.

The rearrangement links TRBV3-1 to TRBJ2-7; 11 nucleotides line up with TRBD2. V shed 5 bases and J 5 bases; nucleotides not matched to a gene: 11. The CDR3 has 16 amino acids. In germline, CDR1 is LGHDT, CDR2 YNNKEL (reference sequence). CDR3 region: CASSWGSGRAADEQYF. In DNA form, the CDR3 reads TGTGCCAGCAGCTGGGGTAGCGGGAGGGCCGCCGACGAGCAGTACTTC.

This clonotype appeared a few times. The V gene is TRBV6-1, the J gene TRBJ2-5; unclear D gene. Trimming left V 6 bases short and J 1 base short, with 21 bases between. This CDR3 is 17 amino acids long. The germline gives CDR1 MNHNS, CDR2 SASEGT. For the CDR3, the DNA is TGTGCCAGCAGCCGGACGGGTGGGTGGGGTTTCCAAGAGACCCAGTACTTC. Amino acids: CASSRTGGWGFQETQYF.

This clonotype occurred many times. The chain joins TRBV11-2 to TRBJ2-5; 7 positions agree with TRBD2. Trimming at V came to 5 bases and at J to 3 bases, leaving 15 bases not matched to a gene. Germline V gene lookup returns CDR1 SGHAT and CDR2 FQNNGV. CDR3 length equals 17 residues. CDR3: CASSSTLSGGGEETQYF. In DNA, the CDR3 is TGTGCCAGCAGCAGTACCTTGTCCGGCGGGGGAGAAGAGACCCAGTACTTC.

The table lists this clonotype with many counts. The gene calls are TRBV28 and TRBJ2-5; 12 bases line up with TRBD2. The length of the CDR3 is 14 residues. J gave up 1 base and V 6 bases, and 0 bases lay outside the gene matches. In germline, CDR1 is MDHEN, CDR2 SYDVKM. The CDR3 region has the DNA TGTGCCAGCAGACTAGCGGGGGGCCAAGAGACCCAGTACTTC. Its translation: CASRLAGGQETQYF.

V usage is TRBV7-9 and J usage is TRBJ1-1; D might be TRBD1 (5 bases). CDR1 and CDR2 (germline): SEHNR, FQNEAQ (reference sequence). Trimming cost V 5 bases and J 1 base, with 17 bases left between them. The CDR3 runs 16 residues. The CDR3 sequence: CASSNRDRRQNTEAFF. Here the CDR3 DNA reads TGTGCCAGCAGCAACCGAGACAGAAGGCAGAACACTGAAGCTTTCTTT.